The 17 T cell receptor beta chains presented below share a single source sample, sequenced in a study of T cell responses to AZD1222 COVID-19 vaccine. The data were produced by immunoSEQ multiplex PCR, yet TCRdb's version contains in-frame clones alone and is incomplete. The sample shows about 70,000 clones, approximately 83% of them seen only once. The sample in question was peripheral blood, obtained 28 days after the second AZD1222 dose. The receptors shown here come from an adult who received the AZD1222 COVID-19 vaccine.

The genes are TRBV6-6 and TRBJ2-3; 10 bases match TRBD2. Germline values: CDR1 MNHNY, CDR2 SVGAGI (reference sequence). J was trimmed by 5 bases and V by 8 bases; bases with no gene match: 13. This CDR3 comprises 16 residues. The CDR3 sequence is CASPKFAAGGQDTQYF. CDR3 DNA sequence: TGTGCCAGCCCCAAGTTCGCAGCGGGGGGGCAAGATACGCAGTATTTT.

The chain employs TRBV5-1 and TRBJ1-4, with D hard to call. CDR1 SGHRS and CDR2 YFSETQ come from the germline V gene. This CDR3 spans 18 amino acids. Trimming stripped 2 bases from V and 0 bases from J, with 17 bases between. The CDR3 reads CASSLNPEASATNEKLFF. The CDR3, as DNA: TGCGCCAGCAGCTTAAACCCGGAGGCCTCTGCAACTAATGAAAAACTGTTTTTT.

This chain links TRBV4-1 with TRBJ1-4; no clear D gene. Germline CDR1 is MGHRA and CDR2 is YSYEKL. Between the trimmed V and J ends, which lost 4 bases and 5 bases, there was a span of 14 bases. The CDR3 consists of 15 residues. The CDR3 region is CASSPGGGQNEKLFF. The CDR3 nucleotides are TGCGCCAGCAGCCCTGGTGGCGGCCAGAATGAAAAACTGTTTTTT.

V gene TRBV18 combines with J gene TRBJ1-2; the D is unclear. Per germline, CDR1 KGHSH and CDR2 LQKENI. The V gene lost 2 bases and the J gene lost 2 bases, with 15 bases spanning the gap. The CDR3 sequence is 16 residues long. The CDR3 sequence is CASSPVASGKNYGYTF. As DNA, the CDR3 is TGTGCCAGCTCACCAGTCGCGTCGGGAAAGAACTATGGCTACACCTTC.

The chain combines TRBV5-1 with TRBJ2-1; D remains ambiguous. From germline, CDR1 is SGHRS and CDR2 YFSETQ. The V and J ends lost 0 bases and 7 bases respectively, with 17 bases between them. CDR3 length: 16 amino acids. The CDR3 region has the DNA TGCGCCAGCAGCTTGGAGTATTCCTGGATCGGGAATGAGCAGTTCTTC. Amino acids: CASSLEYSWIGNEQFF.

This clone came up a few times. V usage is TRBV6-4 and J usage is TRBJ2-1, with 12 bases lining up with TRBD2. The CDR3 length is 15 residues. CDR1 MRHNA and CDR2 SNTAGT come from the germline V gene. V dropped 5 bases and J dropped 2; count of bases not matched to a gene: 1. The CDR3 protein is CASSSSGGAYNEQFF. Here the CDR3 DNA reads TGTGCCAGCAGTTCTAGCGGGGGGGCCTACAATGAGCAGTTCTTC.

This CDR3 is CASSQSWGEQYF. In DNA, the CDR3 is TGTGCCAGCAGCCAAAGCTGGGGGGAGCAGTACTTC. This chain uses TRBV7-2 with TRBJ2-7, with D perhaps matching TRBD1 or TRBD2 (5 bases each). Trimming took off 5 bases at V and 7 bases at J, with 12 bases between the two ends. This CDR3 region has 12 residues. Germline assignment: CDR1 SGHTA and CDR2 FQGNSA.

The rearrangement uses TRBV6-5 and TRBJ2-1, with TRBD2 as a possible D gene (5 bases). V lost 0 bases and J lost 9, with 15 bases in between. The CDR3 is 15 amino acids. Germline V gene data show CDR1 as MNHEY and CDR2 as SVGAGI. The DNA for the CDR3 is TGTGCCAGCAGTTACTCATACGGGATCGAAGGTGAGCAGTTCTTC. Protein product: CASSYSYGIEGEQFF.

This clone was recorded a few times. V is TRBV19 and J is TRBJ1-5; unclear D gene. The CDR3 has 13 amino acids. V was clipped by 4 bases and J by 7 bases, with 11 bases between them. The germline V gene has CDR1 LNHDA and CDR2 SQIVND (reference sequence). The CDR3 nucleotides are TGTGCCAGTAGTAGGGGAATGAGACAGCCCCAGCATTTT. Residues: CASSRGMRQPQHF.

The chain joins TRBV12-3 or TRBV12-4 to TRBJ1-3; D unresolved. Trimming cost V 5 bases and J 11 bases, with 13 bases left between them. CDR3 length: 12 amino acids. The CDR3 region has the DNA TGTGCCAGCAGTCGGACCCTTGTTGCCATATATTTT. Translating gives CASSRTLVAIYF.

In its sample, this clone was seen once. CDR3 sequence reads: CASSQPGNTIYF. Here the CDR3 DNA reads TGTGCCAGCAGCCAACCTGGAAACACCATATATTTT. The chain employs TRBV4-2 and TRBJ1-3; no firm D call. CDR1 LGHNA and CDR2 YNFKEQ come from the germline V gene. The CDR3 consists of 12 residues. With 2 bases removed from V and 2 bases from J, the gap between germline ends came to 1 base.

The chain couples TRBV7-7 to TRBJ2-3, with 8 bases that match TRBD2. The V and J ends lost 4 bases and 5 bases, in that order; junction bases with no gene match: 5. This CDR3 comprises 14 residues. CDR1 and CDR2 from the germline V gene are SSHAT and FNYEAQ (reference sequence). The CDR3 DNA sequence: TGTGCCAGCAGCTCGGGGGGGGCGGGAGATACGCAGTATTTT. Encoded protein: CASSSGGAGDTQYF. Full variable domain (outside the CDR3, taken from reference TRBV7-7 and TRBJ2-3): GAGVSQSPRYKVTKRGQDVTLRCDPISSHATLYWYQQALGQGPEFLTYFNYEAQPDKSGLPSDRFSAERPEGSISTLTIQRTEQRDSAMYRCASSSGGAGDTQYFGPGTRLTVL.

V is TRBV2 and J is TRBJ1-4; the match to TRBD1 covers 7 bases. The CDR3 spans 14 residues. Germline assignment: CDR1 SNHLY and CDR2 FYNNEI. V shed 8 bases and J 4 bases; nucleotides not matched to a gene: 7. The CDR3 bases are TGTGCCAGCCGCCAGACAGGGAATAATGAAAAACTGTTTTTT. Translation gives CASRQTGNNEKLFF.

The chain couples TRBV30 to TRBJ2-7; D unclear. Germline loops: CDR1 GTSNPN, CDR2 SVGIG (reference sequence). This CDR3 comprises 11 residues. The V end was cut by 3 bases, the J end by 7 bases, with 10 bases between. CDR3 coding DNA: TGTGCCTGGAGGACCCCTCGGGAGCAGTACTTC. This codes for CAWRTPREQYF.

This clone came up a few times. V is TRBV6-5 and J is TRBJ1-5, with D possibly matching TRBD1 (6 bases). Trimming shortened V by 6 bases and J by 2 bases, and 11 bases separated the two germline ends. The germline V gene encodes CDR1 MNHEY and CDR2 SVGAGI. The CDR3 sequence is 14 residues long. CDR3 nucleotide sequence: TGTGCCAGCAGATTCACAGGGCGCAATCAGCCCCAGCATTTT. This codes for CASRFTGRNQPQHF.

The table lists this clone with a few counts. The J gene is TRBJ1-5, the V gene TRBV27; D might be TRBD1 (5 bases). This CDR3 is 16 amino acids long. Deletions cut 4 bases from V and 3 bases from J, with 16 bases between. CDR1 MNHEY and CDR2 SMNVEV come from the germline V gene (reference sequence). The CDR3 spells CASSSQRWGDNQPQHF. DNA for the CDR3: TGTGCCAGCAGTTCGCAAAGGTGGGGGGACAATCAGCCCCAGCATTTT.

This clone was counted once. The chain uses TRBV9 and TRBJ2-7; 7 positions agree with TRBD2. Germline loops: CDR1 SGDLS, CDR2 YYNGEE. Trimming cost V 0 bases and J 0 bases; bases outside gene matches: 3. The CDR3 contains 15 residues. Here the CDR3 reads CASSVDGTTSYEQYF. CDR3 DNA sequence: TGTGCCAGCAGCGTAGATGGGACTACCTCCTACGAGCAGTACTTC. Based on the CDR3 plus reference TRBV9 and TRBJ2-7, the full variable domain is DSGVTQTPKHLITATGQRVTLRCSPRSGDLSVYWYQQSLDQGLQFLIQYYNGEERAKGNILERFSAQQFPDLHSELNLSSLELGDSALYFCASSVDGTTSYEQYFGPGTRLTVT.